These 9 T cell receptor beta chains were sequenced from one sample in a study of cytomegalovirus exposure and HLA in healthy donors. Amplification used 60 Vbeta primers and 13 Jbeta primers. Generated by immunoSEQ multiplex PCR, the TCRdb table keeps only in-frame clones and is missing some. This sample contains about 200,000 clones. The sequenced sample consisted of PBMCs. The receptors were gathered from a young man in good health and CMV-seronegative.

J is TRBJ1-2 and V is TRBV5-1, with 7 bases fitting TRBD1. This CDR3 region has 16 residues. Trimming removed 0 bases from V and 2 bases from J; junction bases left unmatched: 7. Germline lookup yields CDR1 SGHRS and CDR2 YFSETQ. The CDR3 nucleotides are TGCGCCAGCAGCTTGGGCCAACAGGGGTTGAACTATGGCTACACCTTC. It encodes CASSLGQQGLNYGYTF.

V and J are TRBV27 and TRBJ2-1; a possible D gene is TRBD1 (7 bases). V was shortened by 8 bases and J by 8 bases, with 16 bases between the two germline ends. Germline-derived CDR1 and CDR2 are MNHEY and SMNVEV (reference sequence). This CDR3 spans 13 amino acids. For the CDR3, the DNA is TGTGCCAGCTACCATCAGGGGGGTCATGAGCAGTTCTTC. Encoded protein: CASYHQGGHEQFF.

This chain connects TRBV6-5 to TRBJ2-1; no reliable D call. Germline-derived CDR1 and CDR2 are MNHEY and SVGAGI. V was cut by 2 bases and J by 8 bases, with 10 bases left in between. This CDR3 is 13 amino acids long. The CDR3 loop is CASSYVVSDEQFF. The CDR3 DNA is TGTGCCAGCAGTTACGTCGTCTCGGATGAGCAGTTCTTC.

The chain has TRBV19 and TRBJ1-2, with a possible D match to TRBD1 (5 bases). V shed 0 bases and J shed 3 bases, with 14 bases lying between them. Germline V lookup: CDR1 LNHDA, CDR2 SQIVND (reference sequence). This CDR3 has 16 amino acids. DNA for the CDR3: TGTGCCAGTAGTATAGATCGGGGGGGTTCTCACTATGGCTACACCTTC. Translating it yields CASSIDRGGSHYGYTF. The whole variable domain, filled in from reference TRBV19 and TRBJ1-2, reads DGGITQSPKYLFRKEGQNVTLSCEQNLNHDAMYWYRQDPGQGLRLIYYSQIVNDFQKGDIAEGYSVSREKKESFPLTVTSAQKNPTAFYLCASSIDRGGSHYGYTFGSGTRLTVV.

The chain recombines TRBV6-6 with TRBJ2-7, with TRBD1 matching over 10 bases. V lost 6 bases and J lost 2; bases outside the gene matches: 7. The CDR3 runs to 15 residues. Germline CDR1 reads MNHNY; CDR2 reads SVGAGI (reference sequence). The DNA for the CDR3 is TGTGCCAGCAGCTACGACGGGACAGGGGCCTACGAGCAGTACTTC. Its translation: CASSYDGTGAYEQYF.

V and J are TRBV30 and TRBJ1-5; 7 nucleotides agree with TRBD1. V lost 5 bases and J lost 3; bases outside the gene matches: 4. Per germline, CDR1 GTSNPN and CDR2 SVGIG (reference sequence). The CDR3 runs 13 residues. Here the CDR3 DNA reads TGTGCCTGGGAACAGGGGACCAATCAGCCCCAGCATTTT. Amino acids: CAWEQGTNQPQHF. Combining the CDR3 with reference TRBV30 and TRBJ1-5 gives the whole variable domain SQTIHQWPATLVQPVGSPLSLECTVEGTSNPNLYWYRQAAGRGLQLLFYSVGIGQISSEVPQNLSASRPQDRQFILSSKKLLLSDSGFYLCAWEQGTNQPQHFGDGTRLSIL.

CDR3 loop: CASSEQETQYF. The CDR3 nucleotides are TGTGCCAGTAGCGAACAGGAGACCCAGTACTTC. The chain recombines TRBV19 with TRBJ2-5, with D unclear. Per the germline V gene, CDR1 is LNHDA and CDR2 is SQIVND (reference sequence). Trimming removed 6 bases from V and 5 bases from J, with 7 bases in between. This CDR3 is built from 11 residues.

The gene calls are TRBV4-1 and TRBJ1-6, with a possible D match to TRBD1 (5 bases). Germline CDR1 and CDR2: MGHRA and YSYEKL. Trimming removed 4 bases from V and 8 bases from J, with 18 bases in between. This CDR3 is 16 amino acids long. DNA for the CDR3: TGCGCCAGCAGCCTGGGGAGGGGTGGGTCCCATTCACCCCTCCACTTT. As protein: CASSLGRGGSHSPLHF.

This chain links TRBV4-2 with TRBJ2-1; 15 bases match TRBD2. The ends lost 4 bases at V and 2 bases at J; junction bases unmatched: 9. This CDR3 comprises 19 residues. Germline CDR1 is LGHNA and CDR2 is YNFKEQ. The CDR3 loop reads CASSPLSGLAGGPYNEQFF. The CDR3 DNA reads TGTGCCAGCAGCCCACTCTCGGGACTAGCGGGGGGACCCTACAATGAGCAGTTCTTC.